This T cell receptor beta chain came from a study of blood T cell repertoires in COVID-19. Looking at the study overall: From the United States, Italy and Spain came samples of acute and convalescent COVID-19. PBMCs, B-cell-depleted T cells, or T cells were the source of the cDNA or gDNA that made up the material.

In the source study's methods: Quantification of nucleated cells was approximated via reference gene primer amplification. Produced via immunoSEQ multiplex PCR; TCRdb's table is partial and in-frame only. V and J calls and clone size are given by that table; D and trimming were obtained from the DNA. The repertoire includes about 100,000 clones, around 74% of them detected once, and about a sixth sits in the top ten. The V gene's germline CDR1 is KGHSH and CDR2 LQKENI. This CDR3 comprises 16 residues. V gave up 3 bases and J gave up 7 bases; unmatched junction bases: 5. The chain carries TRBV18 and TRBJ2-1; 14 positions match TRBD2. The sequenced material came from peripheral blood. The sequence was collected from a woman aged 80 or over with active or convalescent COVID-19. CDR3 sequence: CASSPAGTSGRNEQFF. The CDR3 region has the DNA TGTGCCAGCTCACCGGCCGGGACTAGCGGGAGAAATGAGCAGTTCTTC.